This TCR beta chain was recovered during a study of blood T cells in healthy people across ages. The study's findings and limits: The study lacked donor CMV status, which possibly confounded expanded clonotype changes. There was a strong correlation between TCR beta diversity and naive T cell percentage. When set beside aged donors, long-lived donors presented more naive CD4+ cells and higher diversity.

There are a few counts of this clonotype. No antigen is known for it. Primers used in a second PCR of about 6 to 11 cycles were a sample-barcoded 5' primer and a J-beta primer mix. TCRdb reanalysed the 5' RACE reads using MiXCR and keeps one entry per CDR3 protein. The sample carries around 2 million distinct CDR3 sequences, 39% recorded once. This CDR3 contains 16 residues. Trimming at V came to 4 bases and at J to 9 bases, leaving 13 bases not matched to a gene. Germline V gene data show CDR1 as MGHRA and CDR2 as YSYEKL. The sequencing sample was made of blood. J is TRBJ2-1 and V is TRBV4-1, with 9 bases matching TRBD1. The TCR sequence derives from a human donor in good health. CDR3 DNA: TGCGCCAGCAGCCTAGGAGGGGGACAGGGAGGTGGTGAGCAGTTCTTC. Its translation: CASSLGGGQGGGEQFF.